This is a list of T cell receptor beta chains from one sample in a study of metastatic and nonmetastatic thyroid tumors. TCRdb re-called clones via MiXCR from the PCR reads. The sample records some 55,000 clones, 20% being singletons. Material: blood. The source is a female donor with papillary thyroid cancer or a benign thyroid nodule (not recorded which). Some clones in this sample may be carry-over from other donors' samples. Each CDR3 is given with its conserved first and last residue. The order of the fields is J gene, clone size, V gene, D gene, CDR3 protein, CDR3 DNA. D genes are given only for firm matches. Clone size is given for some rows only: seen once, a few or many times, or a class if the clone is expanded.

J gene: TRBJ1-6; clone size: many; V gene: TRBV27; D gene: TRBD1; CDR3 protein: CASSPFDRGAYNSLLHF; CDR3 DNA: TGTGCCAGCAGTCCGTTCGACAGGGGCGCCTATAATTCACTCCTCCACTTT
J gene: TRBJ2-7; clone size: .; V gene: TRBV11-2; D gene: .; CDR3 protein: CASSLVQSLQGHEQYF; CDR3 DNA: TGTGCCAGCAGCTTAGTTCAGAGCCTACAGGGTCACGAGCAGTACTTC
J gene: TRBJ2-7; clone size: many; V gene: TRBV11-2; D gene: .; CDR3 protein: CASTLGGQGTGYEQYF; CDR3 DNA: TGTGCCAGCACCCTAGGGGGTCAGGGGACGGGCTACGAGCAGTACTTC
J gene: TRBJ2-6; clone size: many; V gene: TRBV5-1; D gene: .; CDR3 protein: CASSLAPGLSGANVLTF; CDR3 DNA: TGCGCCAGCAGCTTGGCTCCCGGGCTCTCTGGGGCCAACGTCCTGACTTTC
J gene: TRBJ2-1; clone size: .; V gene: TRBV24-1; D gene: TRBD2; CDR3 protein: CDTSGYRTSGFNEQFF; CDR3 DNA: TGTGACACCAGTGGATATCGTACTAGCGGTTTCAATGAGCAGTTCTTC
J gene: TRBJ1-1; clone size: many; V gene: TRBV5-6; D gene: .; CDR3 protein: CASSSGREAFF; CDR3 DNA: TGTGCCAGCAGCTCCGGACGAGAAGCTTTCTTT
J gene: TRBJ1-4; clone size: many; V gene: TRBV6-1; D gene: .; CDR3 protein: CASRPEGATNEKLFF; CDR3 DNA: TGTGCCAGCAGGCCGGAGGGGGCAACTAATGAAAAACTGTTTTTT
J gene: TRBJ2-4; clone size: many; V gene: TRBV4-1; D gene: .; CDR3 protein: CASSLIRTNIQYF; CDR3 DNA: TGCGCCAGCAGTCTCATAAGAACCAACATTCAGTACTTC
J gene: TRBJ1-2; clone size: .; V gene: TRBV12-3/TRBV12-4; D gene: .; CDR3 protein: CASSLTVTNYGYTF; CDR3 DNA: TGTGCCAGCAGTTTGACAGTCACTAACTATGGCTACACCTTC
J gene: TRBJ2-1; clone size: .; V gene: TRBV5-1; D gene: TRBD2; CDR3 protein: CASSMTSGRGDEQFF; CDR3 DNA: TGCGCCAGCAGCATGACTAGCGGGAGGGGTGATGAGCAGTTCTTC
J gene: TRBJ2-5; clone size: many; V gene: TRBV6-1; D gene: .; CDR3 protein: CASSTTWSGETQYF; CDR3 DNA: TGTGCCAGCAGTACGACCTGGTCCGGTGAGACCCAGTACTTC
J gene: TRBJ1-2; clone size: medium-sized; V gene: TRBV20-1; D gene: .; CDR3 protein: CSASLWTPPNYGYTF; CDR3 DNA: TGCAGTGCTAGTCTCTGGACACCCCCTAACTATGGCTACACCTTC
J gene: TRBJ2-3; clone size: .; V gene: TRBV4-2; D gene: TRBD2; CDR3 protein: CASSQASGRADTQYF; CDR3 DNA: TGTGCCAGCAGCCAGGCTAGCGGGAGGGCAGATACGCAGTATTTT
J gene: TRBJ1-2; clone size: many; V gene: TRBV28; D gene: .; CDR3 protein: CASSLPGGGGYTF; CDR3 DNA: TGTGCCAGCAGCCTCCCCGGGGGAGGCGGCTACACCTTC
J gene: TRBJ2-6; clone size: .; V gene: TRBV24-1; D gene: .; CDR3 protein: CATSDHLSGSSGANVLTF; CDR3 DNA: TGTGCCACCAGTGATCATCTTAGCGGAAGCTCTGGGGCAAACGTGCTGACTTTC
J gene: TRBJ2-6; clone size: few; V gene: TRBV19; D gene: .; CDR3 protein: CASSRGVSGANFLTF; CDR3 DNA: TGTGCCAGTAGTAGAGGGGTTTCTGGGGCCAACTTCCTGACTTTC
J gene: TRBJ1-5; clone size: many; V gene: TRBV20-1; D gene: .; CDR3 protein: CSATPGRAGNQPQHF; CDR3 DNA: TGCAGTGCCACCCCCGGGCGGGCGGGCAATCAGCCCCAGCATTTT
J gene: TRBJ2-7; clone size: once; V gene: TRBV5-1; D gene: TRBD1; CDR3 protein: CASSLYRGRDDQYF; CDR3 DNA: TGCGCCAGCAGCTTGTACAGGGGCCGCGACGATCAGTACTTC
J gene: TRBJ1-6; clone size: many; V gene: TRBV19; D gene: TRBD1; CDR3 protein: CASSTVTGTANSPLHF; CDR3 DNA: TGTGCCAGTAGTACTGTGACCGGGACAGCTAATTCACCCCTCCACTTT
J gene: TRBJ2-1; clone size: many; V gene: TRBV24-1; D gene: TRBD2; CDR3 protein: CATSDPSGTNNNEQFF; CDR3 DNA: TGTGCCACCAGTGATCCTTCCGGGACTAACAACAATGAGCAGTTCTTC
J gene: TRBJ1-5; clone size: many; V gene: TRBV20-1; D gene: .; CDR3 protein: CSAPPLGVSQPQHF; CDR3 DNA: TGCAGTGCTCCCCCCCTGGGTGTCAGCCAGCCCCAGCATTTT
J gene: TRBJ2-5; clone size: many; V gene: TRBV18; D gene: .; CDR3 protein: CASSPRLGGGQETQYF; CDR3 DNA: TGTGCCAGCTCACCACGGCTCGGGGGTGGACAAGAGACCCAGTACTTC
J gene: TRBJ2-5; clone size: many; V gene: TRBV5-4; D gene: .; CDR3 protein: CASSLDRVETQYF; CDR3 DNA: TGTGCCAGCAGCTTGGACAGGGTGGAGACCCAGTACTTC
J gene: TRBJ1-2; clone size: .; V gene: TRBV3-1; D gene: .; CDR3 protein: CASSRDSHGYTF; CDR3 DNA: TGTGCCAGCAGCCGAGACAGTCATGGCTACACCTTC
J gene: TRBJ2-5; clone size: many; V gene: TRBV4-1; D gene: .; CDR3 protein: CASSQVTAAIQETQYF; CDR3 DNA: TGCGCCAGCAGCCAAGTGACAGCGGCAATCCAAGAGACCCAGTACTTC
J gene: TRBJ2-1; clone size: .; V gene: TRBV20-1; D gene: TRBD2; CDR3 protein: CSARGERGYNEQFF; CDR3 DNA: TGCAGTGCTAGAGGGGAGCGGGGCTACAATGAGCAGTTCTTC
J gene: TRBJ2-5; clone size: few; V gene: TRBV12-3/TRBV12-4; D gene: .; CDR3 protein: CASSWAVERETQYF; CDR3 DNA: TGTGCCAGCAGTTGGGCGGTAGAGCGGGAGACCCAGTACTTC
J gene: TRBJ2-7; clone size: many; V gene: TRBV4-1; D gene: .; CDR3 protein: CASSSGPTTYEQYF; CDR3 DNA: TGCGCCAGCAGTTCCGGACCGACGACCTACGAGCAGTACTTC
J gene: TRBJ2-7; clone size: many; V gene: TRBV7-3; D gene: TRBD2; CDR3 protein: CASSLGTSGTYEQYF; CDR3 DNA: TGTGCCAGCAGCTTAGGGACTAGCGGGACTTACGAGCAGTACTTC
J gene: TRBJ1-1; clone size: many; V gene: TRBV29-1; D gene: TRBD1; CDR3 protein: CSSWTGGTEAFF; CDR3 DNA: TGCAGCTCGTGGACAGGTGGGACTGAAGCTTTCTTT
J gene: TRBJ1-4; clone size: many; V gene: TRBV14; D gene: .; CDR3 protein: CASSPDDGNEKLFF; CDR3 DNA: TGTGCCAGCAGCCCCGATGACGGGAATGAAAAACTGTTTTTT
J gene: TRBJ2-3; clone size: many; V gene: TRBV9; D gene: TRBD2; CDR3 protein: CASSVQREVDTQYF; CDR3 DNA: TGTGCCAGCAGCGTTCAACGGGAGGTCGATACGCAGTATTTT
J gene: TRBJ1-4; clone size: many; V gene: TRBV20-1; D gene: TRBD1; CDR3 protein: CSAGGQAYEKLFF; CDR3 DNA: TGCAGTGCTGGGGGACAGGCGTATGAAAAACTGTTTTTT
J gene: TRBJ2-5; clone size: many; V gene: TRBV20-1; D gene: .; CDR3 protein: CSQRKQETQYF; CDR3 DNA: TGCAGTCAACGAAAGCAAGAGACCCAGTACTTC
J gene: TRBJ2-7; clone size: .; V gene: TRBV20-1; D gene: .; CDR3 protein: CSAMWLSGDDEQYF; CDR3 DNA: TGCAGTGCTATGTGGCTATCGGGAGACGACGAGCAGTACTTC
J gene: TRBJ1-2; clone size: many; V gene: TRBV7-2; D gene: TRBD1; CDR3 protein: CASSPEGTVDSGYTF; CDR3 DNA: TGTGCCAGCAGCCCCGAAGGGACAGTAGACTCTGGCTACACCTTC
J gene: TRBJ2-7; clone size: many; V gene: TRBV20-1; D gene: TRBD2; CDR3 protein: CSARVPSGTSGRTPCEQYF; CDR3 DNA: TGCAGTGCTAGAGTCCCTTCCGGGACTAGCGGGAGGACCCCTTGCGAGCAGTACTTC
J gene: TRBJ1-2; clone size: .; V gene: TRBV2; D gene: .; CDR3 protein: CAIRCGHLSGYTF; CDR3 DNA: TGTGCCATCAGGTGCGGCCACCTTAGTGGCTACACCTTC